This TCR delta chain emerged from a study of γδ T cells in repeated Plasmodium falciparum infection. Background on the study: Samples were taken at baseline, before some infections, and 21 days after each.

Worth noting for this clone: The protein that TCRdb holds for this DNA derives from a much larger clone and differs from the translated DNA at residue 7, which likely indicates a read error; the protein shown here is translated from the DNA.

Sequencing covered both gamma and delta TCR chains per sample. With CATT, TCRdb re-called clones from the multiplex PCR reads. Here the sample spans 75,000 to 95,000 delta-chain clones, 0.98% being singletons. Sample: gamma-delta T cells from blood. This clonotype was sampled from a pool of human donors (malaria-infected and uninfected, not separated).

CDR3 bases: TGTGCTCTTGGGGGAAGACCTAAAAAGTCCCTCCGGTACACCGATAAACTCATCTTT. Its translation: CALGGRPKKSLRYTDKLIF. This chain links TRDV1 with TRDJ1; D is ambiguous. The CDR3 runs 19 residues. V dropped 4 bases and J dropped 0 bases, with 24 bases sitting between them. Germline CDR1 reads TSWWSYY; CDR2 reads QGS.